Described below is a single T cell receptor beta chain sequence and its context. The data derive from a study of shared clonotypes between healthy human individuals. Sequencing used immunoSEQ multiplex PCR; TCRdb keeps in-frame clones, though not all of them. The sample yields roughly 890,000 clones, almost 95% seen once. Naive CD8 cells, CD45RO-negative and positively selected for CCR7, excluded terminally differentiated effector memory CD45RA+ cells. Germline CDR1 is SGHTA and CDR2 is FQGNSA. V shed 5 bases and J 3 bases; nucleotides not matched to a gene: 8. The CDR3 has 16 residues. The sequenced sample consisted of naive CD8+ T cells sorted from blood. The receptor was derived from a man between 25 and 39 years old in good health. The chain joins TRBV7-2 to TRBJ2-1; 9 bases line up with TRBD1. CDR3 bases: TGTGCCAGCAGCGTTACCGGGACAGGGTACTACAATGAGCAGTTCTTC. It is translated as CASSVTGTGYYNEQFF.